This is a list of T cell receptor beta chains from one sample in a study of blood T cell repertoires in COVID-19. The repertoire was sequenced with immunoSEQ multiplex PCR; TCRdb's copy has only in-frame clones and lacks some. This table has approximately 240,000 clones, around 90% appearing once. The source material was peripheral blood. The receptors come from a man aged 25 to 40 with COVID-19, enrolled during active disease. Each CDR3 is given without its conserved first and last residue. The listing skips clone size in some rows; elsewhere it reads once, few, many or a size class.

J,size,V,CDR3
TRBJ2-2,NA,TRBV7-3,ASSAQGNGGELF
TRBJ1-2,NA,TRBV7-9,ASSVLTHRGLYYGYT
TRBJ2-7,NA,TRBV6-5,ASQTGGYEQY
TRBJ2-7,NA,TRBV5-6,ASSNYGEQY
TRBJ2-2,NA,TRBV11-3,ASSAWTSGGAGTGELF
TRBJ2-3,NA,TRBV9,ASSASSGGVADTQY
TRBJ1-3,NA,TRBV6-5,ASSYRQPSSGNTIY
TRBJ2-5,NA,TRBV4-2,ASRGTSGGLRETQY
TRBJ1-2,NA,TRBV6-2/TRBV6-3,ASSYSTTGGLGYT
TRBJ1-5,NA,TRBV28,ASSSPTGGSQPQH
TRBJ1-3,NA,TRBV6-1,ASSGSQTASGNTIY
TRBJ2-3,once,TRBV24-1,ATSERTGHTDTQY
TRBJ2-7,once,TRBV4-1,ASSPGTTGKGRNDEQY
TRBJ1-1,NA,TRBV7-2,ASSLETDMNTEAF
TRBJ1-2,NA,TRBV6-5,ASSYWGLNYGYT
TRBJ1-2,NA,TRBV11-2,ASSLGDRGPGGYT